This record concerns one TCR beta chain sequence. TCRdb keeps only in-frame clones here, not all; method: immunoSEQ multiplex PCR. Here the sample spans 100,000 to 130,000 clones, less than 75% being singletons. The CDR3 totals 12 residues. The germline CDR1 and CDR2 sequences are DFQATT and SNEGSKA (reference sequence). V lost 3 bases, J lost 1 base, and 4 bases lay in between. The data derive from a study of blood T cell repertoires in COVID-19. The source material was peripheral blood. The clonotype was recovered from a woman between 40 and 55 years old with acute or convalescent COVID-19. The chain uses TRBV20-1 and TRBJ1-3; D is ambiguous. In DNA, the CDR3 is TGCAGTGCTAGTTATTCTGGAAACACCATATATTTT. Translated, it gives CSASYSGNTIYF.